These T cell receptor beta chains were read from a single sample in a study of T cells after yellow fever vaccination. TCRdb reanalysed the 5' RACE reads using MiXCR and keeps one entry per CDR3 protein. The table includes hundreds of thousands of distinct CDR3 sequences, approximately 3.8% detected once. Source: PBMCs, taken on the day of the yellow fever booster vaccination. The receptors shown here come from a man aged 18 to 30 who received the YFV17D yellow fever vaccine. Both conserved end residues are part of each CDR3. The D gene is left open where the match is weak. Clone size appears in some rows only: once, few, many, or a class for an expanded clone.

J	size	D	V	CDR3	DNA
TRBJ2-3	NA	NA	TRBV7-2	CDSSLGPDTQYF	TGTGACAGCAGCCTGGGGCCAGATACGCAGTATTTT
TRBJ2-2	NA	TRBD2	TRBV5-1	CASSLNEGGGSGELFF	TGCGCCAGCAGCTTAAACGAAGGCGGGGGGTCCGGGGAGCTGTTTTTT
TRBJ1-5	few	NA	TRBV19	CASSIQRHSSNQPQHF	TGTGCCAGTAGTATCCAGCGACATTCCAGCAATCAGCCCCAGCATTTT
TRBJ1-5	NA	NA	TRBV6-2/TRBV6-3	CASTLSSNQPQHF	TGTGCCAGCACCCTAAGCAGCAATCAGCCCCAGCATTTT
TRBJ1-2	few	NA	TRBV5-6	CASSLLLGDGYTF	TGTGCCAGCAGCTTGCTTTTGGGAGATGGCTACACCTTC
TRBJ2-6	NA	TRBD2	TRBV7-9	CASSPRLAGPSFWANVLTF	TGTGCCAGCAGCCCCCGACTAGCGGGGCCTTCTTTCTGGGCCAACGTCCTGACTTTC
TRBJ1-6	NA	NA	TRBV27	CASKGPINSPLHF	TGTGCCAGCAAGGGACCGATTAATTCACCCCTCCACTTT
TRBJ2-5	NA	NA	TRBV6-2/TRBV6-3	CASSWGPWETQYF	TGTGCCAGCAGTTGGGGACCCTGGGAGACCCAGTACTTC
TRBJ2-3	many	NA	TRBV2	CASSEPFTDTQYF	TGTGCCAGCAGTGAACCCTTCACGGATACGCAGTATTTT
TRBJ2-5	many	NA	TRBV29-1	CSVQTGLEGETQYF	TGCAGCGTTCAGACAGGGTTGGAGGGAGAGACCCAGTACTTC
TRBJ2-7	many	TRBD2	TRBV5-1	CASSLGTSLYEQYF	TGCGCCAGCAGCTTGGGGACTAGTCTTTACGAGCAGTACTTC
TRBJ1-1	many	NA	TRBV6-6	CASRNQRVGDTEAFF	TGTGCCAGCAGGAACCAAAGGGTTGGGGACACTGAAGCTTTCTTT
TRBJ2-5	many	TRBD1	TRBV7-8	CASRDRGPETQYF	TGTGCCTCGCGCGACAGGGGGCCAGAGACCCAGTACTTC
TRBJ1-1	many	TRBD1	TRBV20-1	CSAPGQGTEAFF	TGCAGTGCCCCTGGACAGGGCACTGAAGCTTTCTTT
TRBJ1-2	many	NA	TRBV7-3	CASSFGGLIF	TGTGCCAGCAGCTTTGGGGGATTGATTTTC
TRBJ2-7	NA	NA	TRBV19	CASSPDEAYEQYF	TGTGCCAGTAGTCCGGACGAGGCCTACGAGCAGTACTTC
TRBJ2-1	many	TRBD2	TRBV9	CASSVVGGTNNEQFF	TGTGCCAGCAGCGTAGTCGGGGGGACCAACAATGAGCAGTTCTTC
TRBJ2-1	many	TRBD2	TRBV7-9	CASSGIGGGPYNEQFF	TGTGCCAGCAGCGGAATCGGGGGGGGACCCTACAATGAGCAGTTCTTC
TRBJ2-5	NA	NA	TRBV12-3/TRBV12-4	CASSPQTGTQYF	TGTGCCAGCAGTCCTCAGACAGGGACCCAGTACTTC
TRBJ2-5	few	NA	TRBV5-5	CASSGGRGLGGTQYF	TGTGCCAGCAGCGGGGGGAGGGGGCTCGGCGGGACCCAGTACTTC
TRBJ1-5	NA	TRBD1	TRBV2	CASSGAGTAYQPQHF	TGTGCCAGCAGTGGAGCCGGGACAGCTTATCAGCCCCAGCATTTT
TRBJ1-1	few	NA	TRBV4-1	CASSQDGPLNTEAFF	TGCGCCAGCAGCCAAGATGGCCCGTTGAACACTGAAGCTTTCTTT
TRBJ1-6	many	NA	TRBV4-2	CASSQDPGPQNSPLHF	TGTGCCAGCAGCCAAGATCCCGGCCCGCAGAATTCACCCCTCCACTTT
TRBJ2-7	NA	TRBD1	TRBV5-4	CASSRTGQGDEQYF	TGTGCCAGCAGCCGTACCGGACAGGGTGACGAGCAGTACTTC
TRBJ2-2	few	NA	TRBV6-6	CASSPDRRWNTGELFF	TGTGCCAGCAGCCCTGACAGGAGGTGGAACACCGGGGAGCTGTTTTTT
TRBJ1-1	many	NA	TRBV5-1	CASSLGWPSNTEAFF	TGCGCCAGCAGCTTGGGCTGGCCATCGAACACTGAAGCTTTCTTT
TRBJ1-2	few	NA	TRBV10-3	CAISDRQSRRGYTF	TGTGCCATCAGTGATAGGCAGTCAAGAAGAGGCTACACCTTC
TRBJ2-6	many	NA	TRBV7-9	CASSEQGSGANVLTF	TGTGCCAGCAGCGAACAGGGCTCTGGGGCCAACGTCCTGACTTTC
TRBJ2-3	few	NA	TRBV5-1	CASSLHQDTQYF	TGCGCCAGCAGCTTGCATCAAGATACGCAGTATTTT
TRBJ1-2	many	NA	TRBV11-2	CASSLEEGSGYTF	TGTGCCAGCAGCTTAGAGGAGGGAAGCGGCTACACCTTC
TRBJ1-5	many	NA	TRBV6-2/TRBV6-3	CASSYWQVDQPQHF	TGTGCCAGCAGTTATTGGCAGGTTGATCAGCCCCAGCATTTT
TRBJ2-5	many	NA	TRBV5-1	CASSFPGTAQAQETQYF	TGCGCCAGCAGCTTCCCCGGGACTGCTCAGGCTCAAGAGACCCAGTACTTC
TRBJ2-2	NA	TRBD1	TRBV6-2/TRBV6-3	CASTLGKGAYTGELFF	TGTGCCAGCACCCTGGGAAAGGGGGCTTACACCGGGGAGCTGTTTTTT
TRBJ2-2	NA	NA	TRBV6-4	CASSEDTRYTGELFF	TGTGCCAGCAGTGAGGATACCCGTTACACCGGGGAGCTGTTTTTT
TRBJ1-1	NA	TRBD1	TRBV7-6	CASSSVTLRGRATEAFF	TGTGCCAGCAGCTCCGTCACCCTCAGGGGGCGCGCCACTGAAGCTTTCTTT
TRBJ2-3	NA	NA	TRBV12-3/TRBV12-4	CASSVALRGTDTQYF	TGTGCCAGCAGTGTCGCACTGAGAGGCACAGATACGCAGTATTTT
TRBJ2-7	many	NA	TRBV7-6	CASSLAQVSYEQYF	TGTGCCAGCAGCTTAGCGCAAGTGTCCTACGAGCAGTACTTC
TRBJ2-3	few	TRBD2	TRBV5-1	CASSWGASGGTDTQYF	TGCGCCAGCAGCTGGGGGGCTAGCGGGGGCACAGATACGCAGTATTTT
TRBJ1-2	few	TRBD1	TRBV5-1	CASSLGQGDWGYTF	TGCGCCAGCAGCTTGGGACAGGGAGATTGGGGCTACACCTTC
TRBJ2-2	NA	TRBD1	TRBV18	CASSPPWDRDTGELFF	TGTGCCAGCTCACCACCATGGGACAGGGACACCGGGGAGCTGTTTTTT
TRBJ2-5	NA	TRBD2	TRBV7-2	CASRNPPGGQETQYF	TGTGCCAGCAGAAATCCCCCGGGGGGCCAAGAGACCCAGTACTTC
TRBJ1-4	NA	NA	TRBV4-3	CASSQDRSEPSEKLFF	TGCGCCAGCAGCCAAGATCGTTCCGAGCCGAGCGAAAAACTGTTTTTT
TRBJ2-5	many	NA	TRBV29-1	CSVEGQETQYF	TGCAGCGTTGAAGGACAGGAGACCCAGTACTTC
TRBJ2-6	NA	NA	TRBV11-2	CASSWTRISGANVLTF	TGTGCCAGCAGCTGGACCCGTATCTCTGGGGCCAACGTCCTGACTTTC
TRBJ2-5	NA	TRBD2	TRBV3-1	CASSQAERGTQETQYF	TGTGCCAGCAGCCAAGCTGAGCGGGGTACCCAAGAGACCCAGTACTTC
TRBJ1-5	many	NA	TRBV2	CASSVADGNQPQHF	TGTGCCAGCAGTGTGGCCGATGGCAATCAGCCCCAGCATTTT